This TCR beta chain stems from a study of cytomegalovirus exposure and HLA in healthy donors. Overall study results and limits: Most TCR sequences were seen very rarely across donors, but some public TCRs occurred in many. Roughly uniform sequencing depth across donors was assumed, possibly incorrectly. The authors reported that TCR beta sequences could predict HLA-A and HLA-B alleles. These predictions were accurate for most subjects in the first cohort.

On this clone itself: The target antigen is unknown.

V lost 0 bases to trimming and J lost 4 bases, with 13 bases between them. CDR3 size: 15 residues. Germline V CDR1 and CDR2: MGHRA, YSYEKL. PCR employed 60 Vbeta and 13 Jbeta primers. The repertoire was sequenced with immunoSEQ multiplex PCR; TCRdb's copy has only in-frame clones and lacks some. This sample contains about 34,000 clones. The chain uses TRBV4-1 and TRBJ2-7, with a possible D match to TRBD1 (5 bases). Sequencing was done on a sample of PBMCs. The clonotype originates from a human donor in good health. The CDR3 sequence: CASSQDSREIYEQYF. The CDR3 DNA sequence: TGCGCCAGCAGCCAAGATAGCAGGGAAATTTACGAGCAGTACTTC.